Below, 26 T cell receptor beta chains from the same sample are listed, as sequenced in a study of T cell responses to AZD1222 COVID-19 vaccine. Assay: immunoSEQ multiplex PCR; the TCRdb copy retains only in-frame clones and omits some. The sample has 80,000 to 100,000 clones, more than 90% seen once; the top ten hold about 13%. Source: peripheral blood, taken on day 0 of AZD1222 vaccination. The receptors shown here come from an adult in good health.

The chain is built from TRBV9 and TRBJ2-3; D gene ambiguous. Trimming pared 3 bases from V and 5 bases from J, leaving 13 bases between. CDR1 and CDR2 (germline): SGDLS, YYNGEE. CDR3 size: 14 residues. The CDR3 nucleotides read TGTGCCAGCAGCGCGGGCAGTTCTATAGATACGCAGTATTTT. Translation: CASSAGSSIDTQYF.

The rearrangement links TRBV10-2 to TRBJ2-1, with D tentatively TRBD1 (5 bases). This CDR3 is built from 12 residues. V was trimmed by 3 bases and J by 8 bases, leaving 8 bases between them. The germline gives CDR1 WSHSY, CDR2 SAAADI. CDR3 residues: CASSDPTDEQFF. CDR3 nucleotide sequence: TGCGCCAGCAGTGACCCGACAGATGAGCAGTTCTTC.

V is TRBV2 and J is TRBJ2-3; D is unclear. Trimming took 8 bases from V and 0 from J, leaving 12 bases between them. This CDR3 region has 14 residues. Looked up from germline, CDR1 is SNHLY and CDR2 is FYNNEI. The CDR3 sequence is CASQGRSSTDTQYF. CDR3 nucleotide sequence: TGTGCCAGCCAAGGTCGGTCTAGCACAGATACGCAGTATTTT.

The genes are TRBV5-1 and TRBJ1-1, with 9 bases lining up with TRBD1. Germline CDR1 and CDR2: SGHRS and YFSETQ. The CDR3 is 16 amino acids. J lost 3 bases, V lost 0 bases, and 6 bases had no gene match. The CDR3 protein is CASSLGTGGMDTEAFF. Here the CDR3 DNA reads TGCGCCAGCAGCTTGGGCACAGGGGGCATGGACACTGAAGCTTTCTTT.

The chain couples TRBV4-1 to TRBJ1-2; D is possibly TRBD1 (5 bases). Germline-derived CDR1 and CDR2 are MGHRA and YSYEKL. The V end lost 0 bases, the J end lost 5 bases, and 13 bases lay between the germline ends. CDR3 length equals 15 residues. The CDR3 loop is CASSQEGGTPYGYTF. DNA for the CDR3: TGCGCCAGCAGCCAAGAGGGAGGGACCCCTTATGGCTACACCTTC.

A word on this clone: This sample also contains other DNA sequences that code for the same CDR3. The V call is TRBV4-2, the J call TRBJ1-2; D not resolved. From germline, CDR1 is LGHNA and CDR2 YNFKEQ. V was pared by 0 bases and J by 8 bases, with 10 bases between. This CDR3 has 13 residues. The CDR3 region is CASSQDRGRGYTF. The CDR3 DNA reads TGTGCCAGCAGCCAAGATCGGGGTAGGGGCTACACCTTC.

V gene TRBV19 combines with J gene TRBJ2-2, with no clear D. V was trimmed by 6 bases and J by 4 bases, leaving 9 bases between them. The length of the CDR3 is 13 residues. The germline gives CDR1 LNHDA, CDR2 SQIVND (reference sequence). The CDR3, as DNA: TGTGCCAGTAGGATCGAGAGCACCGGGGAGCTGTTTTTT. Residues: CASRIESTGELFF.

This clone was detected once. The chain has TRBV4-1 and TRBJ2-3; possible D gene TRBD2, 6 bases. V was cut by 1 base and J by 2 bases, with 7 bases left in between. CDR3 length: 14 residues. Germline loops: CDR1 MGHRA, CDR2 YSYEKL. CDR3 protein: CASSQVLATDTQYF. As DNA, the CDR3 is TGCGCCAGCAGCCAAGTACTAGCCACAGATACGCAGTATTTT.

The CDR3 here is CASSVTPGYSQETQYF. DNA for the CDR3: TGTGCCAGCAGCGTAACCCCAGGGTACAGCCAAGAGACCCAGTACTTC. V is TRBV9 and J is TRBJ2-5; weak D call: TRBD1 (5 bases). The CDR3 sequence is 16 residues long. Germline lookup yields CDR1 SGDLS and CDR2 YYNGEE. The germline V and J ends were trimmed by 1 base and 1 base, with 14 bases remaining between them.

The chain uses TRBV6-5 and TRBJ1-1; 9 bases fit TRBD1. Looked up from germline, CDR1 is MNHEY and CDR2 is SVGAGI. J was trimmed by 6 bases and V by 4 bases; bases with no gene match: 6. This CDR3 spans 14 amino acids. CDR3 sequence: CASSFGTGTSEAFF. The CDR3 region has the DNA TGTGCCAGCAGTTTCGGGACAGGGACTTCTGAAGCTTTCTTT.

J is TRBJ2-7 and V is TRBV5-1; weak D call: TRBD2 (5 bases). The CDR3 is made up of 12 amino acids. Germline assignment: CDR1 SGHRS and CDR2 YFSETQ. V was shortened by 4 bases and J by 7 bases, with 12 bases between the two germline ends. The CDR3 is CASSPTRGEQYF. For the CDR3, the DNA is TGCGCCAGCAGCCCCACCCGGGGAGAGCAGTACTTC.

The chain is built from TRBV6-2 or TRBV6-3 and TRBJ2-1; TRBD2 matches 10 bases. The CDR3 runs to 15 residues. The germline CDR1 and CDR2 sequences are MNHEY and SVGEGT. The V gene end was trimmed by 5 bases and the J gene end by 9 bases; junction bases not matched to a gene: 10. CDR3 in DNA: TGTGCCAGCAGTGTCCTAGCGGGAGTCGGTGCTGAGCAGTTCTTC. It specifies CASSVLAGVGAEQFF.

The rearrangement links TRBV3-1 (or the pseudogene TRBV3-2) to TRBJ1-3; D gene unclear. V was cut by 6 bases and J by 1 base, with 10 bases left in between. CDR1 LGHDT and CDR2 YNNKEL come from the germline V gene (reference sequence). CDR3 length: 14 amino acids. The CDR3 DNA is TGTGCCAGCAGACAGAGGCTTTCTGGAAACACCATATATTTT. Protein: CASRQRLSGNTIYF.

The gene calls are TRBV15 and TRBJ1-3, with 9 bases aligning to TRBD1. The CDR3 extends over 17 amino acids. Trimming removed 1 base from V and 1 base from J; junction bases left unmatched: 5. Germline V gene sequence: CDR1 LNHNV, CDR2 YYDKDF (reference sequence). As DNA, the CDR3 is TGTGCCACCAGCAGAGCAGTGGGACAGGGATCTGGAAACACCATATATTTT. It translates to CATSRAVGQGSGNTIYF.

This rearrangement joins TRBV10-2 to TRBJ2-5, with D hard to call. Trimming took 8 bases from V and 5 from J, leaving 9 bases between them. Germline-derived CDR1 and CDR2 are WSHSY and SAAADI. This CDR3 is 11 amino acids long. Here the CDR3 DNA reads TGCGCCAGCGGGGAAGGGGAGACCCAGTACTTC. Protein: CASGEGETQYF.

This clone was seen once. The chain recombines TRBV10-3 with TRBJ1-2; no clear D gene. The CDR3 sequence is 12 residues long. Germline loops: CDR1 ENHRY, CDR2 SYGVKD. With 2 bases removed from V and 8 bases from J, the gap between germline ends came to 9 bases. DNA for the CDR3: TGTGCCATCAGTGAGATGGAAATCGGCTACACCTTC. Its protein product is CAISEMEIGYTF.

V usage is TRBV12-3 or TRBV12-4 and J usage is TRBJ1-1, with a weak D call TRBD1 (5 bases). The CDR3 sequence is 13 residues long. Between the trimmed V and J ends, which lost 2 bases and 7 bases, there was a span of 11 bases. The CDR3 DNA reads TGTGCCAGCAGTTTAATCAGGGTCGGTGAAGCTTTCTTT. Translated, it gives CASSLIRVGEAFF.

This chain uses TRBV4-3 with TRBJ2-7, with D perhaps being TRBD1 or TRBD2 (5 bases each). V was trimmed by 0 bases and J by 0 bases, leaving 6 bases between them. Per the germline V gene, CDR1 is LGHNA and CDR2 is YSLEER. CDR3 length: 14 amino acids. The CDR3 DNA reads TGCGCCAGCAGCCAAGATGGGGGCTCCTACGAGCAGTACTTC. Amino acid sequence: CASSQDGGSYEQYF.

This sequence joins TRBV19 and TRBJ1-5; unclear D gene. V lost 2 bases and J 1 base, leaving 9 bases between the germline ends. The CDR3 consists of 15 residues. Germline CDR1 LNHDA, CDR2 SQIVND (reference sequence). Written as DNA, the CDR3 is TGTGCCAGTAGTATATCCCCTGGGAGCAATCAGCCCCAGCATTTT. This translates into CASSISPGSNQPQHF.

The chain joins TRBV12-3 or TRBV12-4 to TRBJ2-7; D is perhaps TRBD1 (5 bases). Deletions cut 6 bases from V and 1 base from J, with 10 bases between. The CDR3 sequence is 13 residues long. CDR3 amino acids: CASSPQDSYEQYF. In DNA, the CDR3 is TGTGCCAGCAGCCCACAGGATTCCTACGAGCAGTACTTC.

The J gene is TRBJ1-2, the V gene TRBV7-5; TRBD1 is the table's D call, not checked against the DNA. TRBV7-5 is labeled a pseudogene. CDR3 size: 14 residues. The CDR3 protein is CARSSRTEKYGYTF. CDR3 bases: TGTGCCAGAAGCTCCCGGACAGAGAAGTATGGCTACACCTTC.

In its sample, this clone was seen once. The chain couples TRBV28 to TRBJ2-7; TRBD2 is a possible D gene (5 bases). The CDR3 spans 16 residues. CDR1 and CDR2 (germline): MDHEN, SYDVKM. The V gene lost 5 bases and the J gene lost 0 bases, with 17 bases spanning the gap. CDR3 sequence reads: CASSPPGSGLSYEQYF. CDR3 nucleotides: TGTGCCAGCAGTCCTCCGGGAAGCGGACTCTCCTACGAGCAGTACTTC.

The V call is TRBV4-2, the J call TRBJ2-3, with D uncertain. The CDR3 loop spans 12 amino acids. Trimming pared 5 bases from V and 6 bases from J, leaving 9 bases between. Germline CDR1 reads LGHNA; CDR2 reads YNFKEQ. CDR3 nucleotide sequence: TGTGCCAGCAGCACCGTCTGGGATACGCAGTATTTT. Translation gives CASSTVWDTQYF.

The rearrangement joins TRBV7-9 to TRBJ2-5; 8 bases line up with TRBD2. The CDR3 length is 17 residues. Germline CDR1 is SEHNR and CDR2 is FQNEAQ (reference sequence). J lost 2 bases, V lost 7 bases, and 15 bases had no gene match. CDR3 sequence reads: CASTTGGHPTRQETQYF. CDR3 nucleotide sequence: TGTGCCAGCACCACGGGAGGGCACCCCACCAGACAAGAGACCCAGTACTTC. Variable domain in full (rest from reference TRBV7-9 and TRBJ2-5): DTGVSQNPRHKITKRGQNVTFRCDPISEHNRLYWYRQTLGQGPEFLTYFQNEAQLEKSRLLSDRFSAERPKGSFSTLEIQRTEQGDSAMYLCASTTGGHPTRQETQYFGPGTRLLVL.

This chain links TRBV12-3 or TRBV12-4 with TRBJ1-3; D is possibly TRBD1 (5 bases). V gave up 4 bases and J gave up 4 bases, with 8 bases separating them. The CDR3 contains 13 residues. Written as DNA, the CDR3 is TGTGCCAGCAGTTCCGGACAAGGAAACACCATATATTTT. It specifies CASSSGQGNTIYF.

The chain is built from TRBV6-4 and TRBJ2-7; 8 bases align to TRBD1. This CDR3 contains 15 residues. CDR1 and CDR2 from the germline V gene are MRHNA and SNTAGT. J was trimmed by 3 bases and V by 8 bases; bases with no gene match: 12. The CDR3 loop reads CASPGGVEGFYEQYF. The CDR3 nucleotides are TGTGCCAGCCCAGGGGGCGTGGAGGGATTCTACGAGCAGTACTTC.